A single sample is the source of the 18 T cell receptor beta chains below, sequenced in a study of blood T cells in healthy people across ages. Alongside a J-beta primer mix, a sample-barcoded 5' primer served in a second PCR lasting roughly 6 to 11 cycles. TCRdb used MiXCR to reprocess the 5' RACE reads, holding one entry per CDR3 protein. The sample includes over a million distinct CDR3 sequences, roughly 43% seen only once; the top ten take about 4%. Sequences were obtained from blood. These receptors all stem from a woman aged 18-29 years in good health.

This chain links TRBV19 with TRBJ2-2, with a possible D match to TRBD2 (6 bases). Trimming pared 9 bases from V and 3 bases from J, leaving 17 bases between. CDR3 size: 15 residues. The V gene's germline CDR1 is LNHDA and CDR2 SQIVND (reference sequence). In nucleotides, the CDR3 is TGTGCCAGCGAGCTAGCGAGGGGATACACCGGGGAGCTGTTTTTT. It yields the protein CASELARGYTGELFF.

V usage is TRBV20-1 and J usage is TRBJ2-5, with 8 bases lining up with TRBD2. The CDR3 spans 13 residues. Germline V gene sequence: CDR1 DFQATT, CDR2 SNEGSKA (reference sequence). V lost 3 bases to trimming and J lost 11 bases; unmatched junction nucleotides: 11. CDR3 protein: CSARGGRFGEQYF. The CDR3 DNA reads as TGCAGTGCTAGGGGCGGGAGGTTCGGGGAGCAGTACTTC.

This clonotype was seen a few times. This chain connects TRBV12-3 or TRBV12-4 to TRBJ1-2; a possible D gene is TRBD1 (5 bases). Trimming removed 5 bases from V and 2 bases from J, with 9 bases in between. The length of the CDR3 is 13 residues. The chain's CDR3 is CASSRGKNYGYTF. The DNA of the CDR3 is TGTGCCAGCAGTCGGGGGAAAAACTATGGCTACACCTTC.

On this clonotype itself: Germline and junction disagree at one end, which may indicate a read error. The chain employs TRBV7-9 and TRBJ2-3, with D possibly matching TRBD2 (6 bases). The CDR3 is 14 residues long. Germline-derived CDR1 and CDR2 are SEHNR and FQNEAQ (reference sequence). The CDR3 region is CAGSIPGGTDTQYF. CDR3 bases: TGTGCCGGCAGCATACCCGGAGGGACAGATACGCAGTATTTT.

A few counts support this clonotype. The chain carries TRBV5-1 and TRBJ2-7; possibly TRBD1 for D (5 bases). Between the trimmed V and J ends, which lost 0 bases and 6 bases, there was a span of 10 bases. The CDR3 loop spans 13 amino acids. Germline V CDR1 and CDR2: SGHRS, YFSETQ. In DNA, the CDR3 is TGCGCCAGCAGCTTGGTACAGGATGGCGAGCAGTACTTC. Translation: CASSLVQDGEQYF. Combining the CDR3 with reference TRBV5-1 and TRBJ2-7 gives the whole variable domain KAGVTQTPRYLIKTRGQQVTLSCSPISGHRSVSWYQQTPGQGLQFLFEYFSETQRNKGNFPGRFSGRQFSNSRSEMNVSTLELGDSALYLCASSLVQDGEQYFGPGTRLTVT.

Note on this clonotype: Mismatch with germline at one junction end may stem from a read error. The J gene is TRBJ1-1, the V gene TRBV6-2 or TRBV6-3; D is perhaps TRBD1 (5 bases). CDR1 is MNHEY, CDR2 SVGEGT, per germline. The CDR3 length is 14 residues. The CDR3 loop reads CASTQGRKNPEAFF. CDR3 nucleotide sequence: TGTGCCAGCACCCAGGGACGGAAGAACCCTGAAGCTTTCTTT.

This sequence joins TRBV20-1 and TRBJ2-1; TRBD2 matches 9 bases. Germline loops: CDR1 DFQATT, CDR2 SNEGSKA (reference sequence). With V trimmed by 3 bases and J by 7 bases, 10 bases remained unmatched. CDR3 length: 15 residues. CDR3: CSARPGTSPLNEQFF. DNA of the CDR3: TGCAGTGCTAGGCCCGGGACTAGCCCCTTAAATGAGCAGTTCTTC.

V usage is TRBV6-6 and J usage is TRBJ1-2; TRBD1 aligns across 10 bases. The V segment lost 5 bases and the J segment 8 bases; nucleotides outside the gene matches: 8. Germline CDR1 reads MNHNY; CDR2 reads SVGAGI (reference sequence). The CDR3 is 14 amino acids. DNA for the CDR3: TGTGCCAGCAGTCGAGAAAGACAGGGGGCCGGCTACACCTTC. Amino acid sequence: CASSRERQGAGYTF.

The genes are TRBV7-2 and TRBJ2-5; 9 positions agree with TRBD2. CDR1 is SGHTA, CDR2 FQGNSA, per germline. With V trimmed by 3 bases and J by 1 base, 3 bases remained unmatched. The CDR3 sequence is 15 residues long. CDR3 nucleotide sequence: TGTGCCAGCAGCTTCATAGCGGGGGTCCAAGAGACCCAGTACTTC. Protein product: CASSFIAGVQETQYF.

The J gene is TRBJ2-7, the V gene TRBV27; D is unresolved. The CDR3 spans 13 residues. Germline CDR1 reads MNHEY; CDR2 reads SMNVEV (reference sequence). Trimming left V 0 bases short and J 4 bases short, with 7 bases between. The CDR3 loop reads CASSLSQHYEQYF. The CDR3 DNA reads as TGTGCCAGCAGTTTATCGCAGCATTACGAGCAGTACTTC.

This clonotype was seen only a few times. The chain couples TRBV14 to TRBJ1-2; 7 bases map to TRBD1. This CDR3 contains 14 residues. Germline V gene lookup returns CDR1 SGHDN and CDR2 FVKESK. With 3 bases clipped from V and 2 bases from J, the junction kept 3 bases outside the gene matches. Here the CDR3 reads CASSQTGQNYGYTF. The CDR3 DNA reads as TGTGCCAGCAGCCAGACGGGACAGAACTATGGCTACACCTTC.

V usage is TRBV20-1 and J usage is TRBJ1-5; weak D call: TRBD1 (6 bases). V was trimmed by 0 bases and J by 4 bases, leaving 10 bases between them. The length of the CDR3 is 14 residues. Germline assignment: CDR1 DFQATT and CDR2 SNEGSKA (reference sequence). In DNA, the CDR3 is TGCAGTGCTAGAGATTGGCAGGGGAATCAGCCCCAGCATTTT. This gives the protein CSARDWQGNQPQHF.

The chain has TRBV6-2 or TRBV6-3 and TRBJ2-4, with a weak D call TRBD2 (5 bases). The tail of the sequence fits TRBJ2-7 better, so the J call may be wrong. This CDR3 spans 12 amino acids. Germline CDR1 is MNHEY and CDR2 is SVGEGT. The CDR3 here is CASSHGLGEQYF. CDR3 bases: TGTGCCAGCAGCCACGGACTCGGCGAGCAGTACTTC.

Here the CDR3 DNA reads TGTGCCAGCAGTTCCGGACAGTGGGGACTGCCCCAGCATTTT. This gives the protein CASSSGQWGLPQHF. V gene TRBV6-2 or TRBV6-3 combines with J gene TRBJ1-5; a weak D match, TRBD1 (6 bases). The V end lost 4 bases, the J end lost 9 bases, and 16 bases lay between the germline ends. Germline V gene lookup returns CDR1 MNHEY and CDR2 SVGEGT. The CDR3 runs to 14 residues.

The table lists this clonotype with a few counts. This chain joins TRBV27 and TRBJ2-3, with 7 positions matching TRBD2. With 9 bases clipped from V and 3 bases from J, the junction kept 15 bases outside the gene matches. Germline-derived CDR1 and CDR2 are MNHEY and SMNVEV (reference sequence). The CDR3 is 16 amino acids. CDR3 residues: CARDLQSGIRTDTQYF. DNA of the CDR3: TGTGCCAGGGACCTACAGAGCGGGATTAGAACAGATACGCAGTATTTT.

This sequence joins TRBV27 and TRBJ1-6; TRBD1 might be the D (5 bases). Germline V gene lookup returns CDR1 MNHEY and CDR2 SMNVEV (reference sequence). The CDR3 runs to 13 residues. The V gene lost 5 bases and the J gene lost 7 bases, with 9 bases spanning the gap. The CDR3: CASSTRQNSPLHF. CDR3 DNA sequence: TGTGCCAGCAGTACCCGACAGAATTCACCCCTCCACTTT.

A few counts support this clonotype. The rearrangement links TRBV10-3 to TRBJ2-7; D could derive from TRBD1 or TRBD2 (5 bases each). The germline gives CDR1 ENHRY, CDR2 SYGVKD. The CDR3 spans 14 residues. The V and J ends lost 6 bases and 0 bases respectively, with 12 bases between them. DNA of the CDR3: TGTGCCATCAGCGGGACGGGATACTCCTACGAGCAGTACTTC. It encodes CAISGTGYSYEQYF.

This chain joins TRBV20-1 and TRBJ1-4, with D possibly TRBD1 on 6 matching bases. The length of the CDR3 is 12 residues. Trimming removed 5 bases at V and 8 bases at J, with 12 bases between. CDR1 and CDR2 from the germline V gene are DFQATT and SNEGSKA (reference sequence). For the CDR3, the DNA is TGCAGTGCTTTACAGGGAGGGGAAAAACTGTTTTTT. Encoded protein: CSALQGGEKLFF.